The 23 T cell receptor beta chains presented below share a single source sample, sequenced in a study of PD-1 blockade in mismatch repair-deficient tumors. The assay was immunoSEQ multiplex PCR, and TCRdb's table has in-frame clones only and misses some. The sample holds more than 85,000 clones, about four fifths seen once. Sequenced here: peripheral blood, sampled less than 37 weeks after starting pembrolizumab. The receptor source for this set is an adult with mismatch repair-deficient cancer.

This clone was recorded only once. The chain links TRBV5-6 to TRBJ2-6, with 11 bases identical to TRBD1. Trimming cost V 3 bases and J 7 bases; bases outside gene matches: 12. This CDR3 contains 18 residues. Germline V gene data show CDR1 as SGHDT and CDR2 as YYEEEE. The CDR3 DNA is TGTGCCAGCAGCTGGGACAGGGGGTCGGGGTTTGGCGCCAACGTCCTGACTTTC. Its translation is CASSWDRGSGFGANVLTF. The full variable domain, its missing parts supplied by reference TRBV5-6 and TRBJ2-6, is DAGVTQSPTHLIKTRGQQVTLRCSPKSGHDTVSWYQQALGQGPQFIFQYYEEEERQRGNFPDRFSGHQFPNYSSELNVNALLLGDSALYLCASSWDRGSGFGANVLTFGAGSRLTVL.

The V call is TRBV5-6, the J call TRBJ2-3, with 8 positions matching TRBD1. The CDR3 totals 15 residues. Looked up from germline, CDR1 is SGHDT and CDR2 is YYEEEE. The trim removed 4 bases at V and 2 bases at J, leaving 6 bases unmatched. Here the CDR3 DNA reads TGTGCCAGCAGCATCAGGGGGCTGGTCACAGATACGCAGTATTTT. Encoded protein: CASSIRGLVTDTQYF.

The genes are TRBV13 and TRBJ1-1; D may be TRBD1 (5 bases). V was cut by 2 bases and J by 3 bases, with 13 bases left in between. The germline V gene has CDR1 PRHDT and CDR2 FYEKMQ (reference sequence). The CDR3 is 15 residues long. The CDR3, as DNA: TGTGCCAGCAGCTTAAAGTCGGGGGGAGACACTGAAGCTTTCTTT. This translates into CASSLKSGGDTEAFF.

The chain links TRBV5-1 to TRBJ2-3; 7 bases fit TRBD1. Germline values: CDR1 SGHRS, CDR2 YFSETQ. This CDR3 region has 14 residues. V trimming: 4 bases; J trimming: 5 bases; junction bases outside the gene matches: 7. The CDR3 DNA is TGCGCCAGCAGCGGGGACAGTCCTTTAGATACGCAGTATTTT. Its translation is CASSGDSPLDTQYF.

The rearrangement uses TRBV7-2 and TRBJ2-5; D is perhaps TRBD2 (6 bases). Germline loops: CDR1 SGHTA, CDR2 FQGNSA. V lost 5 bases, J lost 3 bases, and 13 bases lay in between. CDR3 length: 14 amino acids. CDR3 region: CASSLGLSKETQYF. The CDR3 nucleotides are TGTGCCAGCAGCCTTGGACTATCTAAAGAGACCCAGTACTTC.

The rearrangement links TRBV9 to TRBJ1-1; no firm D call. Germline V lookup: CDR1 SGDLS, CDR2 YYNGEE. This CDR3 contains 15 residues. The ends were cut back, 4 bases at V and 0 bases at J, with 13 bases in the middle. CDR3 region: CASSPRGRVNTEAFF. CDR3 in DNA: TGTGCCAGCAGCCCCCGCGGGAGGGTGAACACTGAAGCTTTCTTT.

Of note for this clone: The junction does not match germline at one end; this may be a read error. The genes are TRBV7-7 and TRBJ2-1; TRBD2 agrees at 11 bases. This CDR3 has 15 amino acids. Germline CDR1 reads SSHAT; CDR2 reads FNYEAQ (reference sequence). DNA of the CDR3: TGTGCTAGCAGCCTGGGACTAGCGGTGGGGAATGAGCAGTTCTTC. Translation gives CASSLGLAVGNEQFF.

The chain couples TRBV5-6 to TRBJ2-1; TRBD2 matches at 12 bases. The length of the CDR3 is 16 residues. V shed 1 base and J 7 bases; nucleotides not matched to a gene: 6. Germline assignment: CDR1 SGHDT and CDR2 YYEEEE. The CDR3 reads CASSLIGLAGFNEQFF. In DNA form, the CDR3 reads TGTGCCAGCAGCTTGATTGGACTAGCGGGGTTTAATGAGCAGTTCTTC.

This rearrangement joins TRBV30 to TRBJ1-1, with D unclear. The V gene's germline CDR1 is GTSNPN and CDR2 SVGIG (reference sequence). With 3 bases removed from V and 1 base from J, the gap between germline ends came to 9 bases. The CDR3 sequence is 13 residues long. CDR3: CAWSVERNTEAFF. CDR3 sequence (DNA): TGTGCCTGGAGCGTGGAGCGGAACACTGAAGCTTTCTTT.

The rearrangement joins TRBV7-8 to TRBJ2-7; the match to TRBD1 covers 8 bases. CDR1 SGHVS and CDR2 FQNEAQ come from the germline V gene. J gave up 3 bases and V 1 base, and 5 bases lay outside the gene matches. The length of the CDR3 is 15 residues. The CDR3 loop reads CASSLVGTGVYEQYF. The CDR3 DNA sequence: TGTGCCAGCAGCTTAGTCGGGACAGGAGTCTACGAGCAGTACTTC.

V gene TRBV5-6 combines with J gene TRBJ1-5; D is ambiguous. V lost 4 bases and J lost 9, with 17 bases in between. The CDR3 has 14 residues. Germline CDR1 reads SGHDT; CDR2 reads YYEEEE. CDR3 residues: CASSPSPVGRPQHF. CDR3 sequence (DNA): TGTGCCAGCAGCCCCTCCCCCGTTGGAAGGCCCCAGCATTTT.

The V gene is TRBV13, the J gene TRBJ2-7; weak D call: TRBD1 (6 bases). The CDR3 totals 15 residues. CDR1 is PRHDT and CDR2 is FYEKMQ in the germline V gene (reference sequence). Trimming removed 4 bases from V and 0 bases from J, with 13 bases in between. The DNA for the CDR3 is TGTGCCAGCAGCTCCCGACAGGATTTCTCCTACGAGCAGTACTTC. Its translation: CASSSRQDFSYEQYF. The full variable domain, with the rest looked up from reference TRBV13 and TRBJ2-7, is AAGVIQSPRHLIKEKRETATLKCYPIPRHDTVYWYQQGPGQDPQFLISFYEKMQSDKGSIPDRFSAQQFSDYHSELNMSSLELGDSALYFCASSSRQDFSYEQYFGPGTRLTVT.

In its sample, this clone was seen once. In DNA, the CDR3 is TGTGCCAGTAGTTTAGGAGGGCGCAATCAGCCCCAGCATTTT. Encoded protein: CASSLGGRNQPQHF. The V and J genes are TRBV19 and TRBJ1-5, with unresolved D. V dropped 5 bases and J dropped 2 bases, with 10 bases sitting between them. The CDR3 runs to 14 residues. Germline-derived CDR1 and CDR2 are LNHDA and SQIVND (reference sequence).

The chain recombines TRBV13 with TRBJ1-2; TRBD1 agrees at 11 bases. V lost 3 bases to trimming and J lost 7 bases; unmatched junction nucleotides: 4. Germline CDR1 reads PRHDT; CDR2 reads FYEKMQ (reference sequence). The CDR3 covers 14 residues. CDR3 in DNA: TGTGCCAGCAGCTTCCGGGACAGGGGGTTTGGCTACACCTTC. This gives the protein CASSFRDRGFGYTF.

CDR3 DNA sequence: TGTGCCAGCAGCGCCGGGACTAGCTTCTTCGAGTATTTT. Protein: CASSAGTSFFEYF. The rearrangement uses TRBV5-8 and TRBJ2-3, with TRBD2 matching 9 bases. Germline V CDR1 and CDR2: SGHTS, YDEGEE. Losses at the gene ends were 4 bases for V and 13 bases for J; bases not matched to a gene: 10. The CDR3 length is 13 residues.

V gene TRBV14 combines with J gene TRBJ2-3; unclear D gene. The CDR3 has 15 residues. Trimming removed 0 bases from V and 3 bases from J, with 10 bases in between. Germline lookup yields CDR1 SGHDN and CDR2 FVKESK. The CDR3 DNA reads TGTGCCAGCAGCCAAGAGTGGCCTGGGACAGATACGCAGTATTTT. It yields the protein CASSQEWPGTDTQYF.

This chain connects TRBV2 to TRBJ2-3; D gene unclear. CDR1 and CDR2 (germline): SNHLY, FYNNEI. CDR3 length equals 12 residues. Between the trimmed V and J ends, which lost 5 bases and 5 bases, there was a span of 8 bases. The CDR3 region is CASSKSGDTQYF. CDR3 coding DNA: TGTGCCAGCAGTAAGTCGGGAGATACGCAGTATTTT.

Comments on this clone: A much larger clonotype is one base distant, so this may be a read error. CDR3: CASSSGPNTGELFF. The CDR3 DNA is TGTGCCAGCAGCTCGGGGCCGAACACCGGGGAGCTGTTTTTT. V is TRBV7-2 and J is TRBJ2-2; D might be TRBD1 or TRBD2, each matching 5 bases. The CDR3 loop spans 14 amino acids. Deletions cut 4 bases from V and 0 bases from J, with 6 bases between. Looked up from germline, CDR1 is SGHTA and CDR2 is FQGNSA.

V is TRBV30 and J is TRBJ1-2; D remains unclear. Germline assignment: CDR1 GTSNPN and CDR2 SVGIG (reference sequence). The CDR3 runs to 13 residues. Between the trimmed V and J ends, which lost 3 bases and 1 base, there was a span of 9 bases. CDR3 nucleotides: TGTGCCTGGAGGTCATGGAATAACTATGGCTACACCTTC. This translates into CAWRSWNNYGYTF.

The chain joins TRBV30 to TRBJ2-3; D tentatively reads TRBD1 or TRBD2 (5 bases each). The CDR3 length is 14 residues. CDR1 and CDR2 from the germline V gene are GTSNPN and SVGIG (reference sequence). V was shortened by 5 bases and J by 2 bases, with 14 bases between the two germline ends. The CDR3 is CAWGTGISTDTQYF. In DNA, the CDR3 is TGTGCCTGGGGGACGGGGATCTCCACAGATACGCAGTATTTT. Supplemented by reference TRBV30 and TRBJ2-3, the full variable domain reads SQTIHQWPATLVQPVGSPLSLECTVEGTSNPNLYWYRQAAGRGLQLLFYSVGIGQISSEVPQNLSASRPQDRQFILSSKKLLLSDSGFYLCAWGTGISTDTQYFGPGTRLTVL.

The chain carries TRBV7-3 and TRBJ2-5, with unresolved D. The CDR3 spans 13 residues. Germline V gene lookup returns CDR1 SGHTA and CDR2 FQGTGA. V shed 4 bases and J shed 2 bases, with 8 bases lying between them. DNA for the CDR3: TGTGCCAGCAGCTCCCCCCAGCAAGAGACCCAGTACTTC. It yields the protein CASSSPQQETQYF.

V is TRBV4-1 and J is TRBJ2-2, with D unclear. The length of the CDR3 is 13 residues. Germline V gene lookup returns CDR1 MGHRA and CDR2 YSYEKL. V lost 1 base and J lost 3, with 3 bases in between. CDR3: CASSQVYTGELFF. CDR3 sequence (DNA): TGCGCCAGCAGCCAAGTGTACACCGGGGAGCTGTTTTTT.

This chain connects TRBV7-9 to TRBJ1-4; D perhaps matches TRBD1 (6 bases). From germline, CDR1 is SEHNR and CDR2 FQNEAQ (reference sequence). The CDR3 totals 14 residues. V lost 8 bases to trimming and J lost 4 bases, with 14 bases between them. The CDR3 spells CASSNQGSNEKLFF. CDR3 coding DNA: TGTGCCAGCTCAAACCAGGGGAGTAATGAAAAACTGTTTTTT.